This T cell receptor beta chain comes out of a study of blood T cell repertoires in COVID-19. Across the whole study: Samples came from the United States, Italy and Spain, spanning acute and convalescent COVID-19.

Germline-derived CDR1 and CDR2 are SQVTM and ANQGSEA. V lost 6 bases to trimming and J lost 4 bases; unmatched junction nucleotides: 9. The CDR3 totals 14 residues. The data were produced by immunoSEQ multiplex PCR, yet TCRdb's version contains in-frame clones alone and is incomplete. The repertoire includes approximately 260,000 clones, 70% to 85% of them detected once, and roughly 4% sits in the top ten. J is TRBJ2-3 and V is TRBV29-1, with 8 bases identical to TRBD1. The sequenced material came from peripheral blood. The receptor was isolated from a woman between 40 and 55 years old with active or convalescent COVID-19. The CDR3 here is CSVRTGLIADTQYF. The DNA of the CDR3 is TGCAGCGTCAGGACAGGGTTAATTGCAGATACGCAGTATTTT.